This TCR beta chain was sequenced in a study of control samples from healthy donors and cancer patients. Germline assignment: CDR1 SGHTA and CDR2 FQGNSA. Trimming shortened V by 5 bases and J by 1 base, and 12 bases separated the two germline ends. The CDR3 runs 15 residues. There are many counts of this clone. Generated by immunoSEQ multiplex PCR, the TCRdb table keeps only in-frame clones and is missing some. The sample includes roughly 83,000 clones, around 82% seen only once; the top ten take around 9.1%. This TCR was sampled from a woman aged 60-70 years in good health. This chain links TRBV7-2 with TRBJ1-5; D remains ambiguous. Material: blood. CDR3 protein: CASSKGGWSNQPQHF. CDR3 nucleotides: TGTGCCAGCAGCAAGGGAGGATGGAGCAATCAGCCCCAGCATTTT.